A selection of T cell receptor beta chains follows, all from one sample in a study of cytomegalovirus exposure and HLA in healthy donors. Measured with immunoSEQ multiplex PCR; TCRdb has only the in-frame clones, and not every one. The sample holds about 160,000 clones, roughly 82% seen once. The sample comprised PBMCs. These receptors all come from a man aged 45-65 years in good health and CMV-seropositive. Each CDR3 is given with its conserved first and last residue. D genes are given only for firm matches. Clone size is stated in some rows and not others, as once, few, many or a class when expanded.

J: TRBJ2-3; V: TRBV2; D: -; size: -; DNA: TGTGCCAGCAGTACCTATAGCACAGATACGCAGTATTTT; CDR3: CASSTYSTDTQYF
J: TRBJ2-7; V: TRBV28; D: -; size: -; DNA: TGTGCCAGCAGTCCAAAATACGAGCAGTACTTC; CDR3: CASSPKYEQYF
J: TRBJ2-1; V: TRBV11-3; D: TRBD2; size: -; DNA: TGTGCCAGCACTAAAAGCGGGGGAACCCATGAGCAGTTCTTC; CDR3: CASTKSGGTHEQFF
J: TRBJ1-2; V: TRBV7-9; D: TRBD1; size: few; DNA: TGTGCCAGCAGCTTACAGACAGGGGATTTGAATGGCTACACCTTC; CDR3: CASSLQTGDLNGYTF
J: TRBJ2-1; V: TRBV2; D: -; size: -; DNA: TGTGCCAGCAGGGGCACGAGTGCCAATGAGCAGTTCTTC; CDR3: CASRGTSANEQFF
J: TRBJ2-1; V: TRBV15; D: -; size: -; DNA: TGTGCCACCGCCAGATGGGGGGTTTTTAATGAGCAGTTCTTC; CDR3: CATARWGVFNEQFF
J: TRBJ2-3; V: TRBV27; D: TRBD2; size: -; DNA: TGTGCCAGCAGTTGGACTAGCGGCCTCACAGATACGCAGTATTTT; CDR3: CASSWTSGLTDTQYF
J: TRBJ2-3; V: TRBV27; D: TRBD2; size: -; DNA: TGTGCCAGCAGTTCGGTAGCGGGGGTTATAGATACGCAGTATTTT; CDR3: CASSSVAGVIDTQYF
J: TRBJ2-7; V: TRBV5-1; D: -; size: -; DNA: TGCGCCAGCAGCTGGGGGGACAGCGGTGAGCAGTACTTC; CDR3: CASSWGDSGEQYF
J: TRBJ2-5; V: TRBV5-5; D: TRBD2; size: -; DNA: TGTGCCAGCAGCATGGTGGGGACTAGGGAGACCCAGTACTTC; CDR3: CASSMVGTRETQYF
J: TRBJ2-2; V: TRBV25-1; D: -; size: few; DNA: TGTGCCAGCAGTGAAGGGGAGGCCCCCGGGGAGCTGTTTTTT; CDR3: CASSEGEAPGELFF